Described below is a single T cell receptor (beta chain) sequence and its context. The data were taken from a study of cytomegalovirus exposure and HLA in healthy donors. The PCR contained 60 Vbeta and 13 Jbeta primers. The method was immunoSEQ multiplex PCR; TCRdb's version includes in-frame clones alone and lacks a portion of them. Here the sample spans around 130,000 clones, roughly 69% being singletons. Germline lookup yields CDR1 SGHVS and CDR2 FQNEAQ. Trimming took 4 bases from V and 6 from J; bases not matched to a gene: 8. The CDR3 length is 15 residues. Material: PBMCs. The chain combines TRBV7-8 with TRBJ2-1; 8 bases are shared with TRBD2. The TCR was taken from a human donor in good health. CDR3 nucleotide sequence: TGTGCCAGCAGCTCAAGCGGGAGCCTCCTCAATGAGCAGTTCTTC. Protein sequence: CASSSSGSLLNEQFF.